The rows below give T cell receptor beta chains drawn from one sample of a study of T-cell memory formation after mild COVID-19. TCRdb reanalysed the 5' RACE reads using MiXCR and keeps one entry per CDR3 protein. The sample holds about 33,000 distinct CDR3 sequences, under 25% seen once. What was sequenced was PBMCs or a T cell subset sorted from them (not recorded which). These receptors originate from an adult who had mild COVID-19 (a few samples of this study predate the infection). Cell type and time point are not known. The CDR3 runs from the conserved cysteine through the conserved F or W. The D gene is left open where the match is weak. Expanded clones are given a class, and other clones once, few, many or no size at all.

cdr3_length j_call clone_size v_call d_call cdr3_aa cdr3_nt
16 TRBJ2-2 many TRBV24-1 NA CATSEAGTQNTGELFF TGTGCCACCAGTGAAGCCGGGACACAGAACACCGGGGAGCTGTTTTTT
18 TRBJ1-1 NA TRBV29-1 NA CSVLFGGGRVQMNTEAFF TGCAGCGTACTGTTCGGGGGAGGACGGGTTCAAATGAACACTGAAGCTTTCTTT
12 TRBJ1-1 NA TRBV5-1 NA CASSPGDTEAFF TGCGCCAGCAGCCCGGGAGACACTGAAGCTTTCTTT
15 TRBJ1-1 few TRBV5-6 NA CASSPEAGRVSEAFF TGTGCCAGCAGCCCGGAGGCAGGGCGAGTCTCTGAAGCTTTCTTT
13 TRBJ1-2 many TRBV7-2 NA CASSLGETLGYTF TGTGCCAGCAGCTTAGGGGAGACGTTGGGCTACACCTTC
21 TRBJ2-1 many TRBV24-1 TRBD2 CATSDTRTRRTTLGGVNEQFF TGTGCCACCAGTGATACCCGGACTAGACGTACTACGTTGGGAGGAGTGAATGAGCAGTTCTTC
14 TRBJ2-3 NA TRBV27 TRBD2 CASSSGRPTDTQYF TGTGCCAGCAGTTCCGGGAGGCCCACAGATACGCAGTATTTT
12 TRBJ1-1 NA TRBV25-1 NA CASSEIGTEAFF TGTGCCAGCAGTGAAATAGGCACTGAAGCTTTCTTT
16 TRBJ2-1 many TRBV11-1 TRBD2 CASSFRAGISYNEQFF TGTGCCAGCAGCTTTAGAGCGGGGATCTCCTACAATGAGCAGTTCTTC
16 TRBJ2-2 many TRBV5-1 TRBD1 CASRPPGQGNTGELFF TGCGCCAGCAGGCCGCCGGGACAGGGCAACACCGGGGAGCTGTTTTTT
13 TRBJ2-5 NA TRBV6-2/TRBV6-3 NA CASSLRLEETQYF TGTGCCAGCAGCTTAAGACTAGAAGAGACCCAGTACTTC
15 TRBJ2-2 many TRBV11-2 NA CASTLRGVNTGELFF TGTGCCAGCACCTTAAGGGGGGTGAACACCGGGGAGCTGTTTTTT
16 TRBJ2-3 many TRBV11-2 TRBD1 CASSEGTGSHTDTQYF TGTGCCAGCAGCGAAGGGACAGGCAGTCACACAGATACGCAGTATTTT
16 TRBJ2-1 many TRBV19 NA CASSTAPGRLPGEQFF TGTGCCAGTAGTACCGCCCCGGGACGCCTCCCCGGTGAGCAGTTCTTC
14 TRBJ2-5 medium-sized TRBV5-1 TRBD1 CASSPGQPQETQYF TGCGCCAGCAGCCCGGGACAGCCACAAGAGACCCAGTACTTC
20 TRBJ2-4 many TRBV5-1 TRBD2 CASSAYPGLAGVLAKNIQYF TGCGCCAGCAGCGCATACCCGGGACTAGCGGGAGTCCTGGCCAAAAACATTCAGTACTTC
14 TRBJ1-2 many TRBV4-1 NA CASSQVGSNYGYTF TGCGCCAGCAGCCAAGTCGGGTCAAACTATGGCTACACCTTC
15 TRBJ2-7 many TRBV5-1 TRBD2 CASSSTSGRGSEQYF TGCGCCAGCAGCTCGACTAGCGGGAGAGGGAGCGAGCAGTACTTC
17 TRBJ2-3 many TRBV3-1 NA CASSQMAGWRKKDTQYF TGTGCCAGCAGCCAGATGGCGGGATGGAGAAAAAAAGATACGCAGTATTTT
16 TRBJ2-7 many TRBV7-9 NA CASSLAAGRSSYEQYF TGTGCCAGCAGCTTAGCGGCGGGCAGGAGCTCCTACGAGCAGTACTTC
15 TRBJ1-1 once TRBV12-3/TRBV12-4 NA CASSLALGGNTEAFF TGTGCCAGCAGTTTAGCGCTCGGTGGGAACACTGAAGCTTTCTTT
16 TRBJ2-7 many TRBV5-1 NA CASSLTLGLLPYEQYF TGCGCCAGCAGCTTGACCTTAGGACTCCTCCCCTACGAGCAGTACTTC
12 TRBJ1-2 many TRBV5-1 NA CASSLGTHGYTF TGCGCCAGCAGCTTGGGGACCCATGGCTACACCTTC
15 TRBJ2-4 many TRBV18 TRBD1 CASSPSGTGENIQYF TGTGCCAGCTCACCATCCGGGACAGGGGAAAACATTCAGTACTTC
13 TRBJ2-5 many TRBV12-3/TRBV12-4 NA CASTSGQKETQYF TGTGCCAGCACCTCGGGACAAAAAGAGACCCAGTACTTC
14 TRBJ2-1 many TRBV5-6 TRBD1 CASYDRGSYNEQFF TGTGCCAGCTATGACAGGGGATCCTACAATGAGCAGTTCTTC
19 TRBJ2-3 NA TRBV11-3 TRBD2 CASSFRGLAGGDFSDTQYF TGTGCCAGCAGCTTCCGGGGACTAGCGGGAGGGGATTTTAGCGATACGCAGTATTTT
17 TRBJ2-1 many TRBV5-1 TRBD2 CASSLYASGDPYNEQFF TGCGCCAGCAGCTTGTATGCTAGCGGGGACCCATACAATGAGCAGTTCTTC
13 TRBJ2-7 NA TRBV30 NA CAWAGRGGYEQYF TGTGCCTGGGCGGGGAGGGGGGGCTACGAGCAGTACTTC
15 TRBJ1-1 NA TRBV20-1 TRBD1 CSARDGETGDTEAFF TGCAGTGCTAGAGATGGGGAAACAGGGGACACTGAAGCTTTCTTT
18 TRBJ2-6 many TRBV25-1 TRBD1 CASSAPGQRISGANVLTF TGTGCCAGCAGTGCACCGGGACAGCGGATCTCTGGGGCCAACGTCCTGACTTTC
16 TRBJ2-6 few TRBV7-2 NA CASSPGGTSGANVLTF TGTGCCAGCAGCCCAGGAGGGACCTCTGGGGCCAACGTCCTGACTTTC
16 TRBJ2-5 many TRBV4-3 TRBD2 CASSQDRGAGQETQYF TGCGCCAGCAGCCAAGATCGTGGAGCGGGGCAAGAGACCCAGTACTTC
16 TRBJ1-1 many TRBV12-3/TRBV12-4 TRBD1 CASSFGGGQGDAEAFF TGTGCCAGCAGTTTTGGGGGCGGACAGGGGGACGCTGAAGCTTTCTTT
17 TRBJ2-3 once TRBV7-8 TRBD2 CASSLPSGDSSTDTQYF TGTGCCAGCAGCTTACCTAGCGGGGACTCTAGCACAGATACGCAGTATTTT
15 TRBJ1-5 NA TRBV16 NA CASSQIRWGNQPQHF TGTGCCAGCAGCCAAATCCGGTGGGGCAATCAGCCCCAGCATTTT
14 TRBJ1-2 many TRBV5-1 TRBD1 CASSVGLTTGGSSF TGCGCCAGCAGCGTTGGTTTAACTACAGGGGGCAGCTCCTTC
14 TRBJ2-2 many TRBV2 NA CASTLGGDTGELFF TGTGCCAGCACCTTGGGAGGAGACACCGGGGAGCTGTTTTTT
16 TRBJ1-3 NA TRBV20-1 NA CSARDLYTSSGNTIYF TGCAGTGCTAGAGATCTCTACACGAGCTCTGGAAACACCATATATTTT
15 TRBJ2-1 NA TRBV7-6 NA CASSLATGSRNEQFF TGTGCCAGCAGCTTAGCGACCGGGAGTCGAAATGAGCAGTTCTTC
15 TRBJ2-7 NA TRBV4-2 TRBD2 CASSPERGGSYEQYF TGTGCCAGCAGCCCCGAGCGGGGGGGCTCCTACGAGCAGTACTTC
14 TRBJ1-2 many TRBV19 NA CATSPVQGINGYTF TGTGCCACTAGTCCGGTCCAGGGGATTAATGGCTACACCTTC
15 TRBJ2-1 medium-sized TRBV5-1 NA CASSLLPSSYNEQFF TGCGCCAGCAGCTTGCTCCCGAGCTCCTACAATGAGCAGTTCTTC
10 TRBJ2-3 NA TRBV7-9 NA CDSSADTQYF TGTGACAGCAGCGCGGATACGCAGTATTTT
19 TRBJ2-7 NA TRBV27 TRBD2 CASSLGETSGAVSSYEQYF TGTGCCAGCAGTTTGGGGGAGACTAGCGGGGCGGTTAGCTCCTACGAGCAGTACTTC
14 TRBJ2-7 many TRBV7-6 NA CASSLAGQTPEQYF TGTGCCAGCAGCTTAGCGGGACAAACCCCCGAGCAGTACTTC
12 TRBJ1-6 many TRBV10-3 NA CAIKQDNSPLHF TGTGCCATCAAACAGGATAATTCACCCCTCCACTTT
14 TRBJ1-5 many TRBV19 NA CASMAGTTVGPQHF TGTGCCAGTATGGCCGGGACCACAGTTGGGCCCCAGCATTTT
14 TRBJ2-3 NA TRBV12-3/TRBV12-4 TRBD2 CASGSTSAVDTQYF TGTGCCAGCGGCTCGACTAGCGCAGTAGATACGCAGTATTTT
13 TRBJ2-1 many TRBV20-1 NA CSARRFVGDEQFF TGCAGTGCTAGGAGGTTTGTCGGGGATGAGCAGTTCTTC
15 TRBJ1-4 many TRBV5-1 NA CASSPRRQNNEKLFF TGCGCCAGCAGCCCCAGGAGGCAGAACAATGAAAAACTGTTTTTT